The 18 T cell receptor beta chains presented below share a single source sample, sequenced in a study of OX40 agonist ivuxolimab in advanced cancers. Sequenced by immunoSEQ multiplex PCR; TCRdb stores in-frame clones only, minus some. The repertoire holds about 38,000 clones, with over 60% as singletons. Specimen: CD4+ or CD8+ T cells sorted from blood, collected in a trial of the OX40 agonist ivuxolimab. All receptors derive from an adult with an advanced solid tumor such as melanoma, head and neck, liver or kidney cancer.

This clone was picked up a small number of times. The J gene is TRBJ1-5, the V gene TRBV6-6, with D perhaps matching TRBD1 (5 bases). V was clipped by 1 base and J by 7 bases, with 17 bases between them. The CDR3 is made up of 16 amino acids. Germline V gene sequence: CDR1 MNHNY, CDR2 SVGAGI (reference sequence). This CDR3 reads CASSYWDGGAKQPQHF. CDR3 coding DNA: TGTGCCAGCAGTTACTGGGATGGAGGGGCAAAACAGCCCCAGCATTTT.

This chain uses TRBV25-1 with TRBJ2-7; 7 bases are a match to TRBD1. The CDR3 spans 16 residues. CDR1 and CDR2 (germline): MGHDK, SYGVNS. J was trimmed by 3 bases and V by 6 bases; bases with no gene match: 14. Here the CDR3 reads CASSPNQGQLHYEQYF. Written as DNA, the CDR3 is TGTGCCAGCAGCCCAAACCAGGGACAGCTCCACTACGAGCAGTACTTC.

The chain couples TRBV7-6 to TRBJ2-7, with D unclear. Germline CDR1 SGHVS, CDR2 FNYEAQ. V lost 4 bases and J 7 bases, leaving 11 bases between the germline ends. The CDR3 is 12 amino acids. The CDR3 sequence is CASSSRGGEQYF. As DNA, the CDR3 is TGTGCCAGCAGCTCCCGAGGTGGGGAGCAGTACTTC.

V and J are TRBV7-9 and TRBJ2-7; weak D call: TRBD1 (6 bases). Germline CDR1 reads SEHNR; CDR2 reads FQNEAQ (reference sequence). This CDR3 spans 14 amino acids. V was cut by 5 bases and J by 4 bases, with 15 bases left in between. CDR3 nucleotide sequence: TGTGCCAGCAGCCCCGATGGGGGCCCTTACGAGCAGTACTTC. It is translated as CASSPDGGPYEQYF.

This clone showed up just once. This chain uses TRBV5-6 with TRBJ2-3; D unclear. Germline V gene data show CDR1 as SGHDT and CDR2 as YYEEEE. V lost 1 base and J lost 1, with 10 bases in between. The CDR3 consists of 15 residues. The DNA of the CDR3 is TGTGCCAGCAGCTTGCGAATTACCGGCACAGATACGCAGTATTTT. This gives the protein CASSLRITGTDTQYF.

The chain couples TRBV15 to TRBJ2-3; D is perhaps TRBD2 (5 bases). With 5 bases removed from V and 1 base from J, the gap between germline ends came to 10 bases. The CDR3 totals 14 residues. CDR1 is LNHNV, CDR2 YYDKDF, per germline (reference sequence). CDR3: CATSGGLGTDTQYF. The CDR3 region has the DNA TGTGCCACCAGCGGAGGACTGGGCACAGATACGCAGTATTTT.

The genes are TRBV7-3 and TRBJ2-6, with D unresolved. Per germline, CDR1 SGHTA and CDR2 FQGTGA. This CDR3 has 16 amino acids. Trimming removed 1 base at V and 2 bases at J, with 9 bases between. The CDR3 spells CASSLRAEAGANVLTF. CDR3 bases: TGTGCCAGCAGCTTAAGAGCAGAGGCTGGGGCCAACGTCCTGACTTTC.

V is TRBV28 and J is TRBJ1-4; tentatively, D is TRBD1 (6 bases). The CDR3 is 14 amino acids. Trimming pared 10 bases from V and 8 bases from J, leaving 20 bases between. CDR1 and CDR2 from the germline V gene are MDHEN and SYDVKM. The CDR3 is CATSPSGAGEKLFF. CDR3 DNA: TGTGCCACCTCCCCCTCAGGGGCTGGGGAAAAACTGTTTTTT. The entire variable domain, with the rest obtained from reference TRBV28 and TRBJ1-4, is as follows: DVKVTQSSRYLVKRTGEKVFLECVQDMDHENMFWYRQDPGLGLRLIYFSYDVKMKEKGDIPEGYSVSREKKERFSLILESASTNQTSMYLCATSPSGAGEKLFFGSGTQLSVL.

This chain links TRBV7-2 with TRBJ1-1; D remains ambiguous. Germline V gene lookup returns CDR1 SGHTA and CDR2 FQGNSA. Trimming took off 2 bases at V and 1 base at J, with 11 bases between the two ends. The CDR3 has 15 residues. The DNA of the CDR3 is TGTGCCAGCAGCTTACAGGTGGCTTCGAACACTGAAGCTTTCTTT. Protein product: CASSLQVASNTEAFF. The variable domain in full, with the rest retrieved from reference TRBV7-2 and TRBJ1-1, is GAGVSQSPSNKVTEKGKDVELRCDPISGHTALYWYRQSLGQGLEFLIYFQGNSAPDKSGLPSDRFSAERTGGSVSTLTIQRTQQEDSAVYLCASSLQVASNTEAFFGQGTRLTVV.

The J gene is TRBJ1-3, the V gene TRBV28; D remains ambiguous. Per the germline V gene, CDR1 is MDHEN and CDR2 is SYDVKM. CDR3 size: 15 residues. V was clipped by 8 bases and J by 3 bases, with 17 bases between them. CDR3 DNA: TGTGCCAGCTTTACGGCGGCCTCCGGTGGAAACACCATATATTTT. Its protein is CASFTAASGGNTIYF.

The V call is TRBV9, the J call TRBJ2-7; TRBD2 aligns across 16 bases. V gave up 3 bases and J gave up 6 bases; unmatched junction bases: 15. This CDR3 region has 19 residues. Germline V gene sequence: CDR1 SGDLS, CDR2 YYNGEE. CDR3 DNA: TGTGCCAGCAGCGCAAAAATGGGACTAGCGGGAGGGCCTACCGCCGAGCAGTACTTC. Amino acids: CASSAKMGLAGGPTAEQYF.

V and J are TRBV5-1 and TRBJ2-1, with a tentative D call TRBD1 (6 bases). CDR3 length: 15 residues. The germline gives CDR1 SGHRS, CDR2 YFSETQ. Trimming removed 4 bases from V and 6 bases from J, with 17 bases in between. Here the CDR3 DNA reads TGCGCCAGCAGCCCTATGGACAGTTGGGGCAATGAGCAGTTCTTC. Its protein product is CASSPMDSWGNEQFF.

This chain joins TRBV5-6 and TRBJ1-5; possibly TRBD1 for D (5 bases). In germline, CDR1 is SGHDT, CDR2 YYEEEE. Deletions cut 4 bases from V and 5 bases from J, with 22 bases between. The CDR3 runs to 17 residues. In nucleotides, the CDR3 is TGTGCCAGCAGCCCACGGCGGGGCAGGGCAAAGGATCAGCCCCAGCATTTT. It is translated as CASSPRRGRAKDQPQHF.

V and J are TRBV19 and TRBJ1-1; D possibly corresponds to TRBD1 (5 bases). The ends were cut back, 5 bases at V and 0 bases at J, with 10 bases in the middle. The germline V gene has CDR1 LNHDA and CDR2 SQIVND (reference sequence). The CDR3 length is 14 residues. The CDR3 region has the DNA TGTGCCAGTAGTCAGACAGTTATGAACACTGAAGCTTTCTTT. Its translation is CASSQTVMNTEAFF.

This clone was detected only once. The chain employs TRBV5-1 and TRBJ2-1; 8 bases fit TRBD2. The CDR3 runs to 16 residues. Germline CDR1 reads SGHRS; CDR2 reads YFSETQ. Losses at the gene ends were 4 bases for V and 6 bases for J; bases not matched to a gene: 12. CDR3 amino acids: CASSRVREGRSNEQFF. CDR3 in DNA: TGCGCCAGCAGCCGAGTACGGGAGGGCCGAAGCAATGAGCAGTTCTTC.

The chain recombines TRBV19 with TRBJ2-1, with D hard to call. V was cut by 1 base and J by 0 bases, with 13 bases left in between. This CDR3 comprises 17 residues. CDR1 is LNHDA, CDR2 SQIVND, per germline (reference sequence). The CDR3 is CASSIVHDLSSYNEQFF. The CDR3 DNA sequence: TGTGCCAGTAGTATAGTTCATGACCTGAGCTCCTACAATGAGCAGTTCTTC.

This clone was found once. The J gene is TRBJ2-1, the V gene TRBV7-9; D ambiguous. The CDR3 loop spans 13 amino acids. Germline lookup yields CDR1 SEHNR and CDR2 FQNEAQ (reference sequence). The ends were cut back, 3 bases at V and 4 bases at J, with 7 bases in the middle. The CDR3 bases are TGTGCCAGCAGCTTTGGCGTATACAATGAGCAGTTCTTC. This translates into CASSFGVYNEQFF. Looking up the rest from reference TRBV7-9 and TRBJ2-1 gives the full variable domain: DTGVSQNPRHKITKRGQNVTFRCDPISEHNRLYWYRQTLGQGPEFLTYFQNEAQLEKSRLLSDRFSAERPKGSFSTLEIQRTEQGDSAMYLCASSFGVYNEQFFGPGTRLTVL.

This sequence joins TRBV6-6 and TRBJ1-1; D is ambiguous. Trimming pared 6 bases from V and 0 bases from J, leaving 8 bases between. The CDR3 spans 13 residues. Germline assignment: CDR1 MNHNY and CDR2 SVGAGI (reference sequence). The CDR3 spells CASRIHLNTEAFF. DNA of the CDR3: TGTGCCAGCAGAATACACCTGAACACTGAAGCTTTCTTT.